This TCR beta chain was found in a study of blood T cell repertoires in COVID-19. Whole-study context: Italy, Spain and the United States were the sources of the convalescent and acute COVID-19 samples. T cells, B-cell-depleted T cells, or PBMCs provided the cDNA or gDNA that served as material.

Only in-frame clones appear in the TCRdb table, and some are missing; sequencing was by immunoSEQ multiplex PCR. The sample contains fewer than 200,000 clones, roughly 81% of which appear only once. Enrollment of patients from Seattle took place during active infection, with longitudinal follow-up. The germline V gene encodes CDR1 SGHRS and CDR2 YFSETQ. Trimming shortened V by 4 bases and J by 5 bases, and 18 bases separated the two germline ends. This CDR3 has 15 amino acids. The specimen was peripheral blood. The V gene is TRBV5-1, the J gene TRBJ1-2; TRBD1 might be the D (5 bases). The origin of this receptor is a woman older than 75 with COVID-19, enrolled during active disease. CDR3 residues: CASSLERQPYYGYTF. Written as DNA, the CDR3 is TGCGCCAGCAGCCTGGAAAGACAGCCCTATTATGGCTACACCTTC.